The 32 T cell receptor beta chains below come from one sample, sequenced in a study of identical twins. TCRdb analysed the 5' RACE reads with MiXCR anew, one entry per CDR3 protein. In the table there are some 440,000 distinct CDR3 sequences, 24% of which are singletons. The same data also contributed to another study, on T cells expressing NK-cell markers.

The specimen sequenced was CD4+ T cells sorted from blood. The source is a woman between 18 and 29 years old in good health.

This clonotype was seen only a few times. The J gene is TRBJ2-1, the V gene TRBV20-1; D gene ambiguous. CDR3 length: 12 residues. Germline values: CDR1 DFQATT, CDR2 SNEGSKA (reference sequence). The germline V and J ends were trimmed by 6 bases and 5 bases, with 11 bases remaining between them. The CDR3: CSATPYDNEQFF. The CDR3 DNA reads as TGCAGTGCAACACCATACGACAATGAGCAGTTCTTC.

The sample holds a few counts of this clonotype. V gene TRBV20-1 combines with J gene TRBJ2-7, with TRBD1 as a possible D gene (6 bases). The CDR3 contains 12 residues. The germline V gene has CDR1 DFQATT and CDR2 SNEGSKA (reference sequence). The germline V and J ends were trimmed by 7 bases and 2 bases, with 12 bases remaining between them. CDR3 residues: CSGEQGPYEQYF. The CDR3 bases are TGCAGTGGAGAACAGGGCCCCTACGAGCAGTACTTC.

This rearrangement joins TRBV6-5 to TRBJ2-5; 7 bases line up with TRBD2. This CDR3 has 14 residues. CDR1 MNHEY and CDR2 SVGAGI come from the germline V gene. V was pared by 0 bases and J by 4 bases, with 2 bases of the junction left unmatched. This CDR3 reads CASSYSGGVETQYF. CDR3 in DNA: TGTGCCAGCAGTTACTCGGGAGGGGTAGAGACCCAGTACTTC.

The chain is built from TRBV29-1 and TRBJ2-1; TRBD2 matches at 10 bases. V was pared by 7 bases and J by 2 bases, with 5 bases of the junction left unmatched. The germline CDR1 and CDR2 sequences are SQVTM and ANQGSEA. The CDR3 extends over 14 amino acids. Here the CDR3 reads CSARSGGAYNEQFF. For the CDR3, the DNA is TGCAGCGCCCGGAGCGGGGGGGCCTACAATGAGCAGTTCTTC.

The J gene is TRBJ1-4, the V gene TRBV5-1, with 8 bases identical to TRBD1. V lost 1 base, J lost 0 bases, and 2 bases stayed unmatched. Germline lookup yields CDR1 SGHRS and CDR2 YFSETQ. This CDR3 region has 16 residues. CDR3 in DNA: TGCGCCAGCAGCTTGCTACAGGGGGCAACTAATGAAAAACTGTTTTTT. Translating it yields CASSLLQGATNEKLFF.

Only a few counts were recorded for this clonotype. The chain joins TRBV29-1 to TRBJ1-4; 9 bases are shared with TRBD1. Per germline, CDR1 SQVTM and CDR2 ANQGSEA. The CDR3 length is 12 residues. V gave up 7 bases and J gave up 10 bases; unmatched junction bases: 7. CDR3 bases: TGCAGCGCCGACAGGGGGAGAGGAAAACTGTTTTTT. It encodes CSADRGRGKLFF.

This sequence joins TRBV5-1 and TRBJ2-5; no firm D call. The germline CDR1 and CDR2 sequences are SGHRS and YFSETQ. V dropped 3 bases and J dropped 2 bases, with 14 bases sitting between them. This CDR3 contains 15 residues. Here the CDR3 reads CASSSILTGQETQYF. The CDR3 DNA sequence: TGCGCCAGCAGCTCCATCCTGACCGGGCAAGAGACCCAGTACTTC.

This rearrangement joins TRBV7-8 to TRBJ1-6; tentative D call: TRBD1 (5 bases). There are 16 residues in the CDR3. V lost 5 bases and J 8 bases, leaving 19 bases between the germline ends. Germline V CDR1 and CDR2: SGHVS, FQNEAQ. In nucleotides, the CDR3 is TGTGCCAGCAGCCCCCGTCCGGGGGTAGGCGATTCACCCCTCCACTTT. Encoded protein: CASSPRPGVGDSPLHF.

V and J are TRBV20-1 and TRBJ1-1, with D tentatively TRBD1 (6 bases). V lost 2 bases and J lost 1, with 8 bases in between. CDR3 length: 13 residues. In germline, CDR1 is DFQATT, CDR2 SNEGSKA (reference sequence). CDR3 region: CSARKQGNTEAFF. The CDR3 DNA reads TGCAGTGCTAGAAAACAGGGGAACACTGAAGCTTTCTTT.

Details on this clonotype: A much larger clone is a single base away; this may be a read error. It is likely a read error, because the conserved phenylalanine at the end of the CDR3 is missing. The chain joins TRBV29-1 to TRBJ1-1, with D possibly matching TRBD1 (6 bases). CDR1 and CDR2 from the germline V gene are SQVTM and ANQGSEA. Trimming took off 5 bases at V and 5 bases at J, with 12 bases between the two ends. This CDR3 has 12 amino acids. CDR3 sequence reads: CSVHPQGTEAFL. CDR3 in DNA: TGCAGCGTTCACCCTCAGGGGACTGAAGCTTTCCTT.

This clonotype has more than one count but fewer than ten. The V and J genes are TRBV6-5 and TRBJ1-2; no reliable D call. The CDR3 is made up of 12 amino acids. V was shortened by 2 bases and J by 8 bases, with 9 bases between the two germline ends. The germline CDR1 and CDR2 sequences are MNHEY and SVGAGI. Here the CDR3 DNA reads TGTGCCAGCAGTTACCCCTTAGGCGGCTACACCTTC. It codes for CASSYPLGGYTF.

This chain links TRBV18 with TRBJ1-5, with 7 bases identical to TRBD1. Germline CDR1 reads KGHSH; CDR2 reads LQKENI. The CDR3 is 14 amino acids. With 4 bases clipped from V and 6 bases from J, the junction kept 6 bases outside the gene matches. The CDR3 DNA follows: TGTGCCAGCTCACTCGACAGGGCTTTTCAGCCCCAGCATTTT. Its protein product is CASSLDRAFQPQHF.

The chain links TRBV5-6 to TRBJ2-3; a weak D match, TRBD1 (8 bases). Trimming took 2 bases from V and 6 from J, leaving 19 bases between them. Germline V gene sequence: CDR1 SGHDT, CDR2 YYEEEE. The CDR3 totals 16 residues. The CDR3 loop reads CASSFGGGRQGDTQYF. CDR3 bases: TGTGCCAGCAGCTTCGGAGGCGGGAGACAGGGGGATACGCAGTATTTT.

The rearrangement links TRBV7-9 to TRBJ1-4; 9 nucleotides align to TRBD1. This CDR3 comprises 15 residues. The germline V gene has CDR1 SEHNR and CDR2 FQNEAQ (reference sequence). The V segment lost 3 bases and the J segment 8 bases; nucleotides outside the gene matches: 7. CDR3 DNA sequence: TGTGCCAGCAGCTTTGGGGACAGGGTGGAAGAAAAACTGTTTTTT. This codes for CASSFGDRVEEKLFF.

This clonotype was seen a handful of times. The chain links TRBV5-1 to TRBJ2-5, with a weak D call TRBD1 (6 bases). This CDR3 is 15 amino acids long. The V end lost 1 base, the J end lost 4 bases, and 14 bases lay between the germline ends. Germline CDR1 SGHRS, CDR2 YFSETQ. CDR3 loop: CASSLMQGSGETQYF. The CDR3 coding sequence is TGCGCCAGCAGCTTGATGCAGGGGTCGGGAGAGACCCAGTACTTC.

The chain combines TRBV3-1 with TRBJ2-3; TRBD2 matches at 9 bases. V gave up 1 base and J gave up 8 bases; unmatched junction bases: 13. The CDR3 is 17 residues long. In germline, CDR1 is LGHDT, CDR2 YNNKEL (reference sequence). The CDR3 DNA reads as TGTGCCAGCAGCCAAGGACCTAGCGGGGCCCCCGCCCGTACGCAGTATTTT. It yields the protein CASSQGPSGAPARTQYF.

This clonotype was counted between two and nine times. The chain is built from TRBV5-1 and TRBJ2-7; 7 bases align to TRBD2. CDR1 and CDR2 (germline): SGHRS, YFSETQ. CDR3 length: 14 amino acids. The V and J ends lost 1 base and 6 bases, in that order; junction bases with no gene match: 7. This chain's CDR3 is CASSLLAESTEQYF. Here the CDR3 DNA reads TGCGCCAGCAGCTTGCTAGCGGAATCCACCGAGCAGTACTTC.

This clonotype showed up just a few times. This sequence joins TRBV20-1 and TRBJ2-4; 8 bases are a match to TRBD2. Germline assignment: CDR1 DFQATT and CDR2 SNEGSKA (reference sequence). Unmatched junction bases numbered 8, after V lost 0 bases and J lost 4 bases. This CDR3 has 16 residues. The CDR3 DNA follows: TGCAGTGCTAGAGATGAGGGGAGCGGGGGAAAAAACATTCAGTACTTC. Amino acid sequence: CSARDEGSGGKNIQYF.

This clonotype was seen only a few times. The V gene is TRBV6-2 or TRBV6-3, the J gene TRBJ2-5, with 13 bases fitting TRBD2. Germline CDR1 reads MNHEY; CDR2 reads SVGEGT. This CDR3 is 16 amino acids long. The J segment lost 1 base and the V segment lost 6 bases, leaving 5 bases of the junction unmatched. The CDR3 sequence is CASRQTSGRFQETQYF. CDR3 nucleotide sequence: TGTGCCAGCAGACAGACTAGCGGGAGGTTCCAAGAGACCCAGTACTTC.

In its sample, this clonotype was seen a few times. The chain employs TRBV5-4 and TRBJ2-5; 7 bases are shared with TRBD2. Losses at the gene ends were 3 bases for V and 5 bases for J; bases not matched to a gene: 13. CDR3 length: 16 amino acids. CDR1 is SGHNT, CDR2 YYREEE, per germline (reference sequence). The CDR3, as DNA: TGTGCCAGCAGCTCCCGCGGGGGACGCAACGGGGAGACCCAGTACTTC. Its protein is CASSSRGGRNGETQYF.

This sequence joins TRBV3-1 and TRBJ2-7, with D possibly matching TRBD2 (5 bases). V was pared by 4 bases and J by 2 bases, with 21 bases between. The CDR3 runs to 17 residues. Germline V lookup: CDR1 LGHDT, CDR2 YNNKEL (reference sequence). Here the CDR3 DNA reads TGTGCCAGCAGCCGGGCGGGCGTGCCAACACTTACCTACGAGCAGTACTTC. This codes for CASSRAGVPTLTYEQYF.

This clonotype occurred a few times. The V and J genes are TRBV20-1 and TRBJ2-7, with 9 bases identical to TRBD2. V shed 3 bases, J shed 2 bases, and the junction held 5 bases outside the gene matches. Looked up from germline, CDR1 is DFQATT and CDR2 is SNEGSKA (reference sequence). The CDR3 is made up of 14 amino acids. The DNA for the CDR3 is TGCAGTGCTAGTAGTGGACTAGCGACCTACGAGCAGTACTTC. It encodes CSASSGLATYEQYF.

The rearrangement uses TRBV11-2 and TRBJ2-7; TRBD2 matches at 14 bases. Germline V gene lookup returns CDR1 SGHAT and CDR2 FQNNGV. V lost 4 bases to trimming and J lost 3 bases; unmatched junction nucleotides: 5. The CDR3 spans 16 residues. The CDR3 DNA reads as TGTGCCAGCAGCTCGCCGGGACTAGCGGGAGTCTACGAGCAGTACTTC. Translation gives CASSSPGLAGVYEQYF.

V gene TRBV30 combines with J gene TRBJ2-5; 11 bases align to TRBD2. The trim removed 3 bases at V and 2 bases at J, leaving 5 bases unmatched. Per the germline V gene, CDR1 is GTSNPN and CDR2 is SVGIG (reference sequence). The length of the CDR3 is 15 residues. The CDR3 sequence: CAWRLGLADQETQYF. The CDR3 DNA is TGTGCCTGGAGACTGGGACTAGCGGATCAAGAGACCCAGTACTTC.

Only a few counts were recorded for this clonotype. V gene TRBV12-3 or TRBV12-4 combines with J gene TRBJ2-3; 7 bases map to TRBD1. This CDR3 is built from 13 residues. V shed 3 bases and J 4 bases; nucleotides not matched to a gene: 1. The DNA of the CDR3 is TGTGCCAGCAGTTTTACAGGGGCAGATACGCAGTATTTT. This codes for CASSFTGADTQYF.

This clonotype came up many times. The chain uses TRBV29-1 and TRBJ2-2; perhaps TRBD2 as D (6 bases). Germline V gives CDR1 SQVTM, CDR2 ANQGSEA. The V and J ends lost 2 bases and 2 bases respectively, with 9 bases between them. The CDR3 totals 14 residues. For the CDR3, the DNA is TGCAGCGTTGAAACTAGCCCAAACACCGGGGAGCTGTTTTTT. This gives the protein CSVETSPNTGELFF.

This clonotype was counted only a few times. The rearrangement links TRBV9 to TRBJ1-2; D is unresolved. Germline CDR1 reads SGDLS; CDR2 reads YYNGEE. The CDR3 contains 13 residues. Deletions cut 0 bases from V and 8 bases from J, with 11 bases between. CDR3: CASSVAQGTGYTF. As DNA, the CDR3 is TGTGCCAGCAGCGTAGCTCAAGGCACAGGCTACACCTTC.

This CDR3 reads CASSMDRVYCTDTQYF. The CDR3 DNA reads as TGTGCCAGCAGCATGGACAGGGTTTACTGCACAGATACGCAGTATTTT. The V call is TRBV21-1, the J call TRBJ2-3; the table's D call TRBD1 went unverified against the DNA. TRBV21-1 corresponds to a pseudogene. The CDR3 loop spans 16 amino acids.

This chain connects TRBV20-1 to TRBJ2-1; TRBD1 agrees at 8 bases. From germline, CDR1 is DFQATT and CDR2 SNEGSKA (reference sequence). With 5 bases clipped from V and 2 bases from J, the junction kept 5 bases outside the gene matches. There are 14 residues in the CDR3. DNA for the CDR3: TGCAGTGCTGCGGACAGGGTTGCCTACAATGAGCAGTTCTTC. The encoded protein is CSAADRVAYNEQFF.

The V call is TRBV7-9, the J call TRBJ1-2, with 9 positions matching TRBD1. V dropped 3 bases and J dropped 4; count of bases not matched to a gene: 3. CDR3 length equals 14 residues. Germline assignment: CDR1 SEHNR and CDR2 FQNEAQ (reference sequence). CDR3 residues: CASSLTGGGYGYTF. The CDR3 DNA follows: TGTGCCAGCAGCTTGACAGGGGGAGGCTATGGCTACACCTTC. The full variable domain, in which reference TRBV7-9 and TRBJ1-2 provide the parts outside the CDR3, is DTGVSQNPRHKITKRGQNVTFRCDPISEHNRLYWYRQTLGQGPEFLTYFQNEAQLEKSRLLSDRFSAERPKGSFSTLEIQRTEQGDSAMYLCASSLTGGGYGYTFGSGTRLTVV.

CDR3 DNA: TGTGCCAGCAGGAAGCAGTGGGAGACCCAGTACTTC. Encoded protein: CASRKQWETQYF. The chain uses TRBV25-1 and TRBJ2-5; D is ambiguous. Trimming took off 6 bases at V and 5 bases at J, with 10 bases between the two ends. The V gene's germline CDR1 is MGHDK and CDR2 SYGVNS. The CDR3 has 12 amino acids.

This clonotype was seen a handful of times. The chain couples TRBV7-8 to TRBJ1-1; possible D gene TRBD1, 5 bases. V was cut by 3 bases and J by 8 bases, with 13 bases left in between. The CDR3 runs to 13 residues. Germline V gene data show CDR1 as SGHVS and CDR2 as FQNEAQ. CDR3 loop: CASSFTGKGEAFF. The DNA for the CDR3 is TGTGCCAGCAGCTTTACGGGGAAGGGGGAAGCTTTCTTT.